Listed below are T cell receptor beta chains from one sample, sequenced in a study of T cells in localized non-small cell lung cancer. Repertoires were generated with immunoSEQ multiplex PCR, while TCRdb's copy carries only in-frame clones and drops some. In the table there are 35,000 to 40,000 clones, almost 85% of which are singletons. The specimen comprised peripheral blood, sampled before any cancer treatment. These receptor sequences come from a male donor at least 60 years old with stage III squamous cell lung carcinoma. The CDR3 runs from the conserved cysteine through the conserved F or W. A D gene is named only where the DNA matches it firmly. Rows may omit the clone size; those that give it use once, few, many or a size class.

j_call clone_size d_call v_call cdr3_nt cdr3_aa
TRBJ2-7 . . TRBV27 TGTGCCAGCAGTGAGCGTAGGGCCTACGAGCAGTACTTC CASSERRAYEQYF
TRBJ2-7 . . TRBV19 TGTGCCAGTGCCTCGGGTCGCGGAGCCTACGAGCAGTACTTC CASASGRGAYEQYF
TRBJ2-5 few . TRBV2 TGTGCCAGCAGTCGGGGAGGCGTAGAGACCCAGTACTTC CASSRGGVETQYF
TRBJ1-1 . . TRBV6-1 TGTGCCAGCAGTGAAGCGCACGGGATGAACACTGAAGCTTTCTTT CASSEAHGMNTEAFF
TRBJ1-2 . . TRBV7-9 TGTGCCAGCAGCTTAGCAGGCTCTAACTATGGCTACACCTTC CASSLAGSNYGYTF
TRBJ2-5 . TRBD2 TRBV7-3 TGTGCCAGCAGCGCGGGACTAGAGGAGACCCAGTACTTC CASSAGLEETQYF
TRBJ2-5 . . TRBV5-1 TGCGCCAGCAGTCCGGACGGTCAAGAGACCCAGTACTTC CASSPDGQETQYF
TRBJ1-1 . TRBD1 TRBV6-1 TGTGCCAGCAGTGATCAACAGGGGGCTACCCCAGGGAACACTGAAGCTTTCTTT CASSDQQGATPGNTEAFF
TRBJ2-3 . . TRBV5-4 TGTGCCAGCAGTTTTACCGGGGCCGAGGATACGCAGTATTTT CASSFTGAEDTQYF
TRBJ2-1 . . TRBV5-6 TGTGCCAGCAGCTTGGCCGGACTAAACAATGAGCAGTTCTTC CASSLAGLNNEQFF
TRBJ1-1 . . TRBV19 TGTGCCAGTAGTCCGTCCCCCACTGAAGCTTTCTTT CASSPSPTEAFF
TRBJ2-7 few TRBD1 TRBV2 TGTGCCAGCAGAGCGGACAGGCTCTCCTACGAGCAGTACTTC CASRADRLSYEQYF
TRBJ1-2 . TRBD1 TRBV25-1 TGTGCCAGCAGTGAAGGGACAGGGGTTTATGGCTACACCTTC CASSEGTGVYGYTF
TRBJ2-7 . . TRBV25-1 TGTGCCAGCAGGATAGCGACGGGGTACGAGCAGTACTTC CASRIATGYEQYF
TRBJ1-2 . . TRBV5-4 TGTGCCAGCAGCTTGGCCCGGGAAAGCTATGGCTACACCTTC CASSLARESYGYTF
TRBJ2-7 . . TRBV5-4 TGTGCCAGCAGCTTGGATAGGGGCGAGCAGTACTTC CASSLDRGEQYF
TRBJ1-5 . . TRBV2 TGTGCCAGCAGTGAAGCGCGGGCAGCCAATCAGCCCCAGCATTTT CASSEARAANQPQHF
TRBJ1-2 . . TRBV19 TGTGCCAGTAGTCTTCCTCCCCGCGACCGAGGCTCTCGCTACACCTTC CASSLPPRDRGSRYTF
TRBJ1-1 . . TRBV19 TGTGCCAGTAGTATTACCCTAGGGGTGGGCACTGAAGCTTTCTTT CASSITLGVGTEAFF
TRBJ2-6 . . TRBV6-6 TGTGCCAGCAGTGGCCGGACGGGGGCCAACGTCCTGACTTTC CASSGRTGANVLTF
TRBJ2-1 . TRBD1 TRBV10-3 TGTGCCATCAGTGGGAGACAGGGACGTTCGGACAATGAGCAGTTCTTC CAISGRQGRSDNEQFF
TRBJ2-7 . . TRBV6-5 TGTGCCAGCAGTTACGCTGTCTGGGAAGAGCAGTACTTC CASSYAVWEEQYF
TRBJ2-3 . . TRBV10-1 TGCGCCAGCAGTGAGTCGCTCACAGATACGCAGTATTTT CASSESLTDTQYF
TRBJ1-5 . TRBD1 TRBV5-3 TGTGCCAGCAGCCTGGGACAGAAGAGCAATCAGCCCCAGCATTTT CASSLGQKSNQPQHF
TRBJ2-5 . TRBD2 TRBV18 TGTGCCAGCTCGCCGGGAGGTAATGGAGAGACCCAGTACTTC CASSPGGNGETQYF
TRBJ2-1 once TRBD2 TRBV29-1 TGCAGCGTTGAATCAGCGGGGGGGTACAATGAGCAGTTCTTC CSVESAGGYNEQFF
TRBJ1-4 . . TRBV2 TGTGCCAGCATGGGAGGAGCAACTAATGAAAAACTGTTTTTT CASMGGATNEKLFF
TRBJ1-1 . . TRBV4-2 TGTGCCAGCAGCCAAGACGGGGGGCGCGGAGCTTTCTTT CASSQDGGRGAFF
TRBJ2-7 . TRBD1 TRBV28 TGTGCCAGCAGTCCCTCTTCCACAGGGGGGTACGAGCAGTACTTC CASSPSSTGGYEQYF
TRBJ2-7 . TRBD1 TRBV5-4 TGTGCCAGCAGCTTGGCCGGGACAGGGAGCTACGAGCAGTACTTC CASSLAGTGSYEQYF
TRBJ2-2 . TRBD1 TRBV5-1 TGCGCCAGCAGCCCGCGCCCAGGGGGGAACACCGGGGAGCTGTTTTTT CASSPRPGGNTGELFF
TRBJ2-5 few . TRBV19 TGTGCCAGTAGTCTGCAGGGGCCCCAAGAGACCCAGTACTTC CASSLQGPQETQYF
TRBJ1-1 . . TRBV7-9 TGTGCCACCCCTCCCGACCGAGTCATGAACACTGAAGCTTTCTTT CATPPDRVMNTEAFF
TRBJ1-1 once . TRBV14 TGTGCCAGCAGCCTTACGGACGGTAACACTGAAGCTTTCTTT CASSLTDGNTEAFF
TRBJ2-7 . TRBD1 TRBV6-5 TGTGCCGCCGGGACAGGAAACGAGCAGTACTTC CAAGTGNEQYF
TRBJ2-1 . TRBD2 TRBV9 TGTGCCAGCAGCGCCGGGACTAGCGGGGGTACTGAGCAGTTCTTC CASSAGTSGGTEQFF
TRBJ2-1 . . TRBV5-1 TGCGCCAGCAGCCCTTCCGTAAGCTCCTACAATGAGCAGTTCTTC CASSPSVSSYNEQFF
TRBJ1-5 . TRBD1 TRBV5-1 TGCGCCAGCAGCTTGGGGACAGGGGGAACTCAGCCCCAGCATTTT CASSLGTGGTQPQHF
TRBJ1-5 medium-sized TRBD1 TRBV27 TGTGCCAGCAGTTTATTTATGGACAGGGGGCGGCAGCCCCAGCATTTT CASSLFMDRGRQPQHF
TRBJ2-3 . TRBD2 TRBV5-1 TGCGCCAGCAGCTCCGGACTAGCGGGGGGAGGCACAGATACGCAGTATTTT CASSSGLAGGGTDTQYF
TRBJ1-1 . TRBD1 TRBV6-1 TGTGCCAGCAGTGGAGGGGGCATGAACACTGAAGCTTTCTTT CASSGGGMNTEAFF
TRBJ2-3 once TRBD2 TRBV6-4 TGTGCCAGCAGTGAGGGAGCGGCTAGCGGGGGGACAGATACGCAGTATTTT CASSEGAASGGTDTQYF
TRBJ1-1 . TRBD1 TRBV18 TGTGCCAGCTCCCCAAGGACAGGGGGGAACCTCTGGGTCACTGAAGCTTTCTTT CASSPRTGGNLWVTEAFF
TRBJ1-1 once . TRBV10-2 TGCGCCAGCAGTTTGACAATGAACACTGAAGCTTTCTTT CASSLTMNTEAFF
TRBJ2-5 . . TRBV15 TGTGCCACCAGCAGAGTGGCAGGGGGGAACGGTTTCCAAGAGACCCAGTACTTC CATSRVAGGNGFQETQYF
TRBJ1-6 . . TRBV5-4 TGTGCCAGCAGCGAGGACTCCCAGAAGCCCCTCCACTTT CASSEDSQKPLHF
TRBJ1-5 . TRBD1 TRBV10-2 TGCGCCAGCAGGACAGGGGGAGGTCAGCCCCAGCATTTT CASRTGGGQPQHF
TRBJ1-2 . . TRBV19 TGTGCCAGTAGTATAACAGCAGCTAACTATGGCTACACCTTC CASSITAANYGYTF